This T cell receptor (beta chain) was found in a study of blood T cells in healthy people across ages. Study-wide points: PBMCs were not sorted, which prevented a conclusive comparison of naive versus antigen-experienced cells.

A second PCR, run for roughly 7 to 12 cycles, used a sample-barcoded 5' primer plus a J-beta primer mix. TCRdb re-called the 5' RACE reads through MiXCR, storing one row per CDR3 protein. The sample has some 900,000 distinct CDR3 sequences, roughly 43% seen once. With 2 bases removed from V and 3 bases from J, the gap between germline ends came to 10 bases. The germline V gene has CDR1 SEHNR and CDR2 FQNEAQ (reference sequence). The CDR3 is 14 residues long. With respect to this clonotype: As yet, its antigen is unknown.

The chain joins TRBV7-9 to TRBJ2-5, with D unresolved. The sequencing sample was made of blood. This TCR derives from a man aged 25-40 years in good health. This CDR3 reads CASSLSLAKETQYF. Written as DNA, the CDR3 is TGTGCCAGCAGCTTATCGCTGGCCAAAGAGACCCAGTACTTC.